One and the same sample provided the 6 T cell receptor beta chains below, sequenced in a study of CDR3 diversity in severe acne. TCRdb ran MiXCR on the PCR reads and lists one entry per CDR3 protein. Seen here are 84,000 or so distinct CDR3 sequences, around half observed once, and the top ten hold 9.5% to 13%. The specimen was blood. These receptors came from a male donor in good health, serving as a control.

A note on this clonotype: One end of the junction fails to match germline, which may point to a read error. V usage is TRBV29-1 and J usage is TRBJ2-7; perhaps TRBD2 as D (5 bases). The CDR3 is 14 amino acids. Looked up from germline, CDR1 is SQVTM and CDR2 is ANQGSEA. The CDR3 DNA reads as TGCAGCGTTGAAGATCCCCAAACAGCCGGGGAGCTGTACTTC. Encoded protein: CSVEDPQTAGELYF.

Remarks on this clonotype: One end of the junction does not line up with germline, which may come from a read error. This sequence joins TRBV12-3 or TRBV12-4 and TRBJ1-1; D call uncertain. The CDR3 runs 13 residues. The CDR3 here is CAGSKGLGTEAFF. The DNA of the CDR3 is TGTGCCGGCAGCAAGGGTTTGGGCACTGAAGCTTTCTTT.

V is TRBV6-6 and J is TRBJ1-1; a weak D match, TRBD1 (5 bases). Germline V gene lookup returns CDR1 MNHNY and CDR2 SVGAGI (reference sequence). Trimming shortened V by 7 bases and J by 1 base, and 10 bases separated the two germline ends. This CDR3 has 13 amino acids. The CDR3 sequence: CASKQVGNTEAFF. Here the CDR3 DNA reads TGTGCCAGCAAACAGGTGGGGAACACTGAAGCTTTCTTT.

V usage is TRBV5-1 and J usage is TRBJ1-5, with D possibly matching TRBD1 (6 bases). The germline V gene encodes CDR1 SGHRS and CDR2 YFSETQ. V lost 4 bases and J lost 0, with 8 bases in between. CDR3 size: 14 residues. The CDR3 nucleotides read TGCGCCAGCAGCGAGGGGGATAGCAATCAGCCCCAGCATTTT. Its protein is CASSEGDSNQPQHF.

Concerning this clonotype: The junction shows a germline mismatch at one end, possibly a read error. The CDR3 DNA reads TGTGCCGGCAGCCTAGGAGGCCTAGAAAACATTCAGTACTTC. Protein sequence: CAGSLGGLENIQYF. The rearrangement joins TRBV13 to TRBJ2-4; maybe TRBD2 (5 bases). This CDR3 has 14 amino acids. Germline CDR1 is PRHDT and CDR2 is FYEKMQ (reference sequence).

This CDR3 is CASSYTGGGPQHF. In nucleotides, the CDR3 is TGTGCCAGCAGTTACACAGGAGGGGGGCCCCAGCATTTT. This sequence joins TRBV25-1 and TRBJ1-5, with TRBD1 as a possible D gene (6 bases). V lost 5 bases to trimming and J lost 9 bases, with 14 bases between them. Germline assignment: CDR1 MGHDK and CDR2 SYGVNS. This CDR3 has 13 residues.